These 30 T cell receptor beta chains originate from one sample sequenced in a study of shared clonotypes between healthy human individuals (dated by TCRdb to 2019 to 2021). Receptor amplification or capture employed the immunoSEQ multiplex PCR assay. TCRdb's version of the immuneACCESS table is confined to in-frame rearrangements and falls short of the full clone set. An unresolved V gene accounts for under half of the shortfall where checked; the remainder is of unknown origin. For this sample there are about 2.4 million clones; 93% appear just once. The top ten clones comprise approximately 0.35% of the sample. The sequenced sample consisted of naive CD4+ T cells from PBMCs. This sample's cell subset or site label indicates: CD45RA+ positively selected. Every receptor here comes from a young man in good health. Some clones in this sample may be carry-over from other donors' samples.

The CDR3 is CASSPRWKGGYEQYF. Here the CDR3 DNA reads TGTGCCAGCAGCCCTCGGTGGAAAGGGGGCTACGAGCAGTACTTC. The chain is built from TRBV7-2 and TRBJ2-7; maybe TRBD1 (6 bases). The CDR3 consists of 15 residues. From germline, CDR1 is SGHTA and CDR2 FQGNSA. Between the trimmed V and J ends, which lost 5 bases and 3 bases, there was a span of 17 bases.

This chain uses TRBV29-1 with TRBJ1-1; the D gene is possibly TRBD1 (6 bases). Germline V gives CDR1 SQVTM, CDR2 ANQGSEA. This CDR3 contains 13 residues. V lost 6 bases and J lost 4, with 15 bases in between. CDR3 sequence (DNA): TGCAGCGTCTTAGAAGGGGGGAGCACTGAAGCTTTCTTT. It specifies CSVLEGGSTEAFF.

This chain joins TRBV28 and TRBJ1-2, with a weak D call TRBD1 (5 bases). Trimming cost V 4 bases and J 7 bases, with 10 bases left between them. CDR3 length equals 12 residues. Germline V gene sequence: CDR1 MDHEN, CDR2 SYDVKM. This CDR3 is CASSSYDSGYTF. In DNA form, the CDR3 reads TGTGCCAGCAGTTCCTACGACAGTGGCTACACCTTC.

The rearrangement links TRBV9 to TRBJ2-5; tentatively, D is TRBD1 or TRBD2 (6 bases each). The CDR3 consists of 17 residues. Germline V gene sequence: CDR1 SGDLS, CDR2 YYNGEE. V was trimmed by 4 bases and J by 2 bases, leaving 21 bases between them. The CDR3 is CASSPQGGRWGQETQYF. The DNA for the CDR3 is TGTGCCAGCAGCCCACAGGGAGGCAGGTGGGGTCAAGAGACCCAGTACTTC.

The rearrangement links TRBV5-8 to TRBJ2-1; the match to TRBD2 covers 9 bases. Germline V gives CDR1 SGHTS, CDR2 YDEGEE. The CDR3 is 16 residues long. V was pared by 0 bases and J by 4 bases, with 5 bases of the junction left unmatched. The CDR3 here is CASSLASLAGYNEQFF. In DNA form, the CDR3 reads TGTGCCAGCAGCTTGGCATCTCTAGCGGGGTACAATGAGCAGTTCTTC.

The chain has TRBV7-2 and TRBJ1-1; possibly TRBD1 for D (6 bases). The CDR3 sequence is 14 residues long. CDR1 SGHTA and CDR2 FQGNSA come from the germline V gene. V was trimmed by 2 bases and J by 1 base, leaving 8 bases between them. The CDR3 loop is CASSLTGQNTEAFF. The DNA of the CDR3 is TGTGCCAGCAGCTTAACGGGACAGAACACTGAAGCTTTCTTT.

The chain uses TRBV4-2 and TRBJ2-7, with TRBD1 matching 8 bases. The CDR3 covers 14 residues. In germline, CDR1 is LGHNA, CDR2 YNFKEQ. Trimming took 5 bases from V and 5 from J; bases not matched to a gene: 8. Here the CDR3 DNA reads TGTGCCAGCAGCACCGGGACAGGTCTCGACGAGCAGTACTTC. Its protein is CASSTGTGLDEQYF.

The CDR3, as DNA: TGTGCCAGTAGTATGTCGGGAGGGCCGGGCGGGGAGCTGTTTTTT. Protein: CASSMSGGPGGELFF. The chain is built from TRBV19 and TRBJ2-2; 8 bases are a match to TRBD2. With V trimmed by 3 bases and J by 7 bases, 7 bases remained unmatched. Germline V gives CDR1 LNHDA, CDR2 SQIVND (reference sequence). The CDR3 has 15 residues.

The chain links TRBV5-4 to TRBJ1-1, with D perhaps matching TRBD1 (5 bases). Germline CDR1 is SGHNT and CDR2 is YYREEE (reference sequence). The CDR3 covers 14 residues. V was pared by 3 bases and J by 1 base, with 10 bases between. CDR3 amino acids: CASSSLGGNTEAFF. The CDR3 DNA reads as TGTGCCAGCAGCTCCCTTGGGGGGAACACTGAAGCTTTCTTT.

The J gene is TRBJ1-4, the V gene TRBV7-6; possibly TRBD1 for D (5 bases). This CDR3 region has 18 residues. The V end lost 4 bases, the J end lost 0 bases, and 18 bases lay between the germline ends. The germline gives CDR1 SGHVS, CDR2 FNYEAQ. CDR3 DNA: TGTGCCAGCAGCTCCCAAATCGTTGGGGGTGCAACTAATGAAAAACTGTTTTTT. This encodes CASSSQIVGGATNEKLFF. The full variable domain, completed using reference TRBV7-6 and TRBJ1-4, is GAGVSQSPRYKVTKRGQDVALRCDPISGHVSLYWYRQALGQGPEFLTYFNYEAQQDKSGLPNDRFSAERPEGSISTLTIQRTEQRDSAMYRCASSSQIVGGATNEKLFFGSGTQLSVL.

Regarding this clone: This CDR3 is also generated by other DNA sequences in the sample. This chain links TRBV2 with TRBJ1-1, with D unclear. The germline V gene has CDR1 SNHLY and CDR2 FYNNEI. V shed 8 bases and J shed 8 bases, with 9 bases lying between them. There are 10 residues in the CDR3. CDR3 region: CASRGTEAFF. Here the CDR3 DNA reads TGTGCCAGCCGGGGAACCGAAGCTTTCTTT.

As DNA, the CDR3 is TGTGCCAGCAGTTTAGGGGGGCCAGGGAACTATGGCTACACCTTC. Translated, it gives CASSLGGPGNYGYTF. The chain employs TRBV28 and TRBJ1-2, with D possibly matching TRBD1 (6 bases). The CDR3 runs to 15 residues. The germline gives CDR1 MDHEN, CDR2 SYDVKM. The ends were cut back, 2 bases at V and 2 bases at J, with 12 bases in the middle.

The chain has TRBV7-9 and TRBJ2-1; TRBD2 matches 11 bases. The CDR3 covers 15 residues. Germline CDR1 is SEHNR and CDR2 is FQNEAQ (reference sequence). V shed 5 bases, J shed 8 bases, and the junction held 8 bases outside the gene matches. The CDR3 DNA reads TGTGCCAGCAGCACACTAGCGGGAGCCCCGGATGAGCAGTTCTTC. It encodes CASSTLAGAPDEQFF.

This clone was found once. The V call is TRBV9, the J call TRBJ2-7; D is tentatively TRBD1 or TRBD2 (6 bases each). The CDR3 extends over 15 amino acids. Per germline, CDR1 SGDLS and CDR2 YYNGEE. The V end was cut by 4 bases, the J end by 0 bases, with 14 bases between. This chain's CDR3 is CASSLGAGGSYEQYF. The CDR3, as DNA: TGTGCCAGCAGCCTGGGGGCCGGGGGCTCCTACGAGCAGTACTTC. The full variable domain, completed using reference TRBV9 and TRBJ2-7, is DSGVTQTPKHLITATGQRVTLRCSPRSGDLSVYWYQQSLDQGLQFLIQYYNGEERAKGNILERFSAQQFPDLHSELNLSSLELGDSALYFCASSLGAGGSYEQYFGPGTRLTVT.

This clone was found once. V is TRBV27 and J is TRBJ1-1; D is uncertain. CDR3 length: 17 amino acids. V was trimmed by 5 bases and J by 1 base, leaving 20 bases between them. Germline CDR1 MNHEY, CDR2 SMNVEV (reference sequence). The DNA of the CDR3 is TGTGCCAGCAGTCAGGATGCGAGGGCAAACCCGAACACTGAAGCTTTCTTT. Protein: CASSQDARANPNTEAFF.

V is TRBV4-1 and J is TRBJ2-6, with D perhaps being TRBD1 or TRBD2 (5 bases each). Trimming stripped 0 bases from V and 0 bases from J, with 15 bases between. Germline V gene data show CDR1 as MGHRA and CDR2 as YSYEKL. The CDR3 length is 19 residues. The CDR3 sequence: CASSQDPGRTASGANVLTF. The DNA of the CDR3 is TGCGCCAGCAGCCAAGATCCGGGACGAACCGCCTCTGGGGCCAACGTCCTGACTTTC.

The gene calls are TRBV6-6 and TRBJ1-2; D is unresolved. This CDR3 region has 11 residues. Trimming left V 6 bases short and J 7 bases short, with 9 bases between. The V gene's germline CDR1 is MNHNY and CDR2 SVGAGI (reference sequence). In nucleotides, the CDR3 is TGTGCCAGCAGGGAAACACCTGGCTACACCTTC. Its protein is CASRETPGYTF.

To note about this clone: The sample holds other DNA sequences that translate to the same CDR3. The genes are TRBV5-1 and TRBJ2-3; TRBD2 aligns across 12 bases. Germline lookup yields CDR1 SGHRS and CDR2 YFSETQ. V shed 7 bases, J shed 4 bases, and the junction held 7 bases outside the gene matches. The CDR3 is 15 amino acids. The DNA for the CDR3 is TGCGCCAGCTCCCGGCTAGCGGGGGGGCCAGATACGCAGTATTTT. Protein: CASSRLAGGPDTQYF.

CDR3 region: CARSPSGASRYLQFF. For the CDR3, the DNA is TGCGCCAGATCCCCCTCCGGGGCTAGTCGCTACCTCCAGTTCTTC. V gene TRBV10-2 combines with J gene TRBJ2-1; D possibly uses TRBD1 or TRBD2 (5 bases each). V was cut by 9 bases and J by 13 bases, with 28 bases left in between. CDR1 is WSHSY, CDR2 SAAADI, per germline. The CDR3 contains 15 residues.

The gene calls are TRBV28 and TRBJ2-2, with 12 bases fitting TRBD2. Germline values: CDR1 MDHEN, CDR2 SYDVKM. The CDR3 covers 17 residues. The J segment lost 6 bases and the V segment lost 8 bases, leaving 13 bases of the junction unmatched. CDR3 sequence: CASLTTSGSKAAGELFF. The CDR3 DNA reads as TGTGCCAGCTTGACGACTAGCGGGAGTAAGGCGGCCGGGGAGCTGTTTTTT.

This clone appeared a few times. The sample holds other DNA sequences that translate to the same CDR3. V gene TRBV5-1 combines with J gene TRBJ2-7, with TRBD2 matching over 12 bases. The germline gives CDR1 SGHRS, CDR2 YFSETQ. J gave up 3 bases and V 2 bases, and 3 bases lay outside the gene matches. This CDR3 has 15 residues. For the CDR3, the DNA is TGCGCCAGCAGCTTTGGACTAGCGGGAAACTACGAGCAGTACTTC. Protein product: CASSFGLAGNYEQYF.

The chain carries TRBV10-1 and TRBJ2-1; TRBD2 matches at 9 bases. The CDR3 sequence is 16 residues long. CDR1 is WNHNN and CDR2 is SYGVQD in the germline V gene (reference sequence). J lost 5 bases, V lost 1 base, and 6 bases had no gene match. The CDR3 DNA sequence: TGCGCCAGCAGTGAGTTAGGGACTAGCTCTAACAATGAGCAGTTCTTC. Translating gives CASSELGTSSNNEQFF.

V and J are TRBV4-1 and TRBJ2-2; D unclear. The V and J ends lost 1 base and 5 bases respectively, with 11 bases between them. Looked up from germline, CDR1 is MGHRA and CDR2 is YSYEKL. The CDR3 consists of 15 residues. CDR3 sequence reads: CASSQADGRTGELFF. CDR3 bases: TGCGCCAGCAGCCAAGCCGACGGCCGGACCGGGGAGCTGTTTTTT.

This chain connects TRBV18 to TRBJ2-7, with TRBD1 matching 8 bases. V was clipped by 3 bases and J by 3 bases; unmatched bases: 7. This CDR3 is built from 15 residues. CDR1 KGHSH and CDR2 LQKENI come from the germline V gene. CDR3 loop: CASSPGQGTVYEQYF. The CDR3 DNA sequence: TGTGCCAGCTCACCCGGACAGGGAACTGTCTACGAGCAGTACTTC. Full variable domain (rest looked up from reference TRBV18 and TRBJ2-7): NAGVMQNPRHLVRRRGQEARLRCSPMKGHSHVYWYRQLPEEGLKFMVYLQKENIIDESGMPKERFSAEFPKEGPSILRIQQVVRGDSAAYFCASSPGQGTVYEQYFGPGTRLTVT.

As concerns this clone: The same CDR3 can be traced to other DNA sequences in this sample. This chain uses TRBV7-9 with TRBJ2-3; D not resolved. This CDR3 contains 11 residues. Trimming took 6 bases from V and 4 from J, leaving 5 bases between them. Germline CDR1 SEHNR, CDR2 FQNEAQ (reference sequence). For the CDR3, the DNA is TGTGCCAGCAGTCCCGCAGATACGCAGTATTTT. It codes for CASSPADTQYF.

This clone was seen a single time. J is TRBJ1-2 and V is TRBV7-9, with D perhaps matching TRBD1 (5 bases). Deletions cut 4 bases from V and 10 bases from J, with 13 bases between. The germline V gene has CDR1 SEHNR and CDR2 FQNEAQ (reference sequence). CDR3 length: 12 residues. The CDR3 sequence: CASSSGIGDYTF. The CDR3 DNA reads TGTGCCAGCAGCTCAGGGATCGGAGACTACACCTTC.

The V call is TRBV5-1, the J call TRBJ1-1; no clear D. Germline V CDR1 and CDR2: SGHRS, YFSETQ. The length of the CDR3 is 14 residues. With 1 base removed from V and 3 bases from J, the gap between germline ends came to 10 bases. CDR3 coding DNA: TGCGCCAGCAGCTTGACCCCAAGGGACACTGAAGCTTTCTTT. This translates into CASSLTPRDTEAFF.

The chain joins TRBV28 to TRBJ2-1, with D unresolved. The CDR3 spans 12 residues. Trimming pared 6 bases from V and 15 bases from J, leaving 18 bases between. Germline CDR1 MDHEN, CDR2 SYDVKM. CDR3: CASSPDTAKWFF. In nucleotides, the CDR3 is TGTGCCAGCAGCCCCGATACGGCGAAGTGGTTCTTC.

This clone was picked up one time. The rearrangement links TRBV2 to TRBJ2-7, with 10 bases matching TRBD1. Germline CDR1 reads SNHLY; CDR2 reads FYNNEI. V shed 5 bases, J shed 2 bases, and the junction held 6 bases outside the gene matches. The CDR3 covers 15 residues. CDR3 residues: CASSLGQGRTYEQYF. The CDR3 DNA is TGTGCCAGCAGTTTGGGACAGGGGCGGACCTACGAGCAGTACTTC.

The chain employs TRBV7-6 and TRBJ2-7; D is uncertain. Trimming removed 5 bases from V and 1 base from J, with 12 bases in between. Germline CDR1 SGHVS, CDR2 FNYEAQ. CDR3 length: 14 residues. The CDR3 nucleotides are TGTGCCAGCAGCATGTTCACAGCTTCCTACGAGCAGTACTTC. It codes for CASSMFTASYEQYF. The full variable domain, with the rest looked up from reference TRBV7-6 and TRBJ2-7, is GAGVSQSPRYKVTKRGQDVALRCDPISGHVSLYWYRQALGQGPEFLTYFNYEAQQDKSGLPNDRFSAERPEGSISTLTIQRTEQRDSAMYRCASSMFTASYEQYFGPGTRLTVT.